This T cell receptor (beta chain) is drawn from a study of blood T cell repertoires in COVID-19. Across the whole study: PBMCs, B-cell-depleted T cells, or T cells provided the cDNA or gDNA that made up the material.

Authors' methods: Estimation of nucleated cell counts relied on the amplification of reference gene primers. Profiling relied on immunoSEQ multiplex PCR, and the TCRdb table lists in-frame clones only, not all of them. The DNA was the basis for D and trimming; V, J and clone size are from that table. Among a few hundred thousand clones, 86% were seen once, and the ten largest hold 8.5% to 10%. The specimen was peripheral blood. The clonotype originates from a middle-aged man who had recovered from COVID-19.

This CDR3 reads CASSATGYTGELFF. The DNA of the CDR3 is TGTGCCAGCAGCGCAACAGGGTACACCGGGGAGCTGTTTTTT. V gene TRBV7-9 combines with J gene TRBJ2-2, with D tentatively TRBD1 (6 bases). The germline gives CDR1 SEHNR, CDR2 FQNEAQ (reference sequence). This CDR3 has 14 residues. Deletions cut 5 bases from V and 3 bases from J, with 10 bases between.